The rows below give T cell receptor beta chains drawn from one sample of a study of CD8 T cells in Susac syndrome. TCRdb used MiXCR to reprocess the immunoSEQ multiplex PCR reads, holding one entry per CDR3 protein. Here the sample spans 200,000 to 250,000 distinct CDR3 sequences, around nine tenths being singletons. The sample was CD8+ T cells from PBMCs. These receptor sequences come from a human donor with multiple sclerosis. CDR3s include the opening cysteine and the closing phenylalanine or tryptophan. The order of the fields is clone size, D gene, CDR3 length, J gene, V gene, CDR3 protein, CDR3 DNA. A D gene is named only where the DNA matches it firmly. Expanded clones are given a class, and other clones once, few, many or no size at all.

-,TRBD1,17,TRBJ2-3,TRBV2,CASSEDIRQGRTDTQYF,TGTGCCAGCAGTGAAGACATTCGACAGGGCCGCACAGATACGCAGTATTTT
-,-,16,TRBJ2-6,TRBV5-1,CASSLDGYSGANVLTF,TGCGCCAGCAGCTTGGACGGTTACTCTGGGGCCAACGTCCTGACTTTC
-,-,11,TRBJ1-1,TRBV5-4,CASISGVEAFF,TGTGCCAGCATTTCAGGGGTTGAAGCTTTCTTT
-,TRBD1,24,TRBJ2-1,TRBV30,CAWSLIGEEIRDRGMIESYNEQFF,TGTGCCTGGAGTCTGATCGGTGAGGAGATCCGGGACAGGGGCATGATAGAGTCCTACAATGAGCAGTTCTTC
-,-,14,TRBJ1-2,TRBV10-3,CAISEATGNYGYTF,TGTGCCATCAGTGAGGCGACAGGAAACTATGGCTACACCTTC
-,-,15,TRBJ2-5,TRBV9,CASSVEGGARETQYF,TGTGCCAGCAGCGTAGAGGGGGGCGCAAGGGAGACCCAGTACTTC
once,-,12,TRBJ1-1,TRBV7-9,CAGWGEDTEAFF,TGTGCCGGCTGGGGGGAGGACACTGAAGCTTTCTTT
-,-,13,TRBJ2-7,TRBV7-9,CASSWVDSYEQYF,TGTGCCAGCAGCTGGGTAGACTCCTACGAGCAGTACTTC
-,TRBD1,16,TRBJ1-1,TRBV27,CASSSGTGPSNTEAFF,TGTGCCAGCAGTTCCGGGACAGGTCCTTCAAACACTGAAGCTTTCTTT
-,TRBD2,15,TRBJ2-1,TRBV11-2,CASSLEAGYYNEQFF,TGTGCCAGCAGCTTAGAAGCGGGATACTACAATGAGCAGTTCTTC
-,-,14,TRBJ2-7,TRBV20-1,CSARGAGQSSEQYF,TGCAGTGCTAGGGGTGCGGGACAAAGCTCCGAGCAGTACTTC
once,-,16,TRBJ2-7,TRBV27,CASSSDAGAGPYEQYF,TGTGCCAGCAGTTCGGATGCAGGGGCAGGACCCTACGAGCAGTACTTC
-,-,17,TRBJ1-2,TRBV7-6,CASSLSIRGGKLYGYTF,TGTGCCAGCAGCTTAAGTATTCGAGGCGGGAAACTCTATGGCTACACCTTC
-,TRBD1,15,TRBJ2-5,TRBV11-2,CASSFRDSLEETQYF,TGTGCCAGCAGCTTCCGGGACAGTCTAGAAGAGACCCAGTACTTC
once,-,13,TRBJ1-3,TRBV27,CASRPVSGNTIYF,TGTGCCAGCAGACCGGTCTCTGGAAACACCATATATTTT